Following are 9 T cell receptor beta chains from one sample sequenced in a study of cytomegalovirus exposure and HLA in healthy donors. The PCR made use of 60 Vbeta and 13 Jbeta primers. Sequenced by immunoSEQ multiplex PCR; TCRdb stores in-frame clones only, minus some. Found here are 130,000 to 150,000 clones, roughly 77% of them singletons; the top ten hold approximately 2.3%. Specimen: PBMCs. All receptors derive from a man in his thirties or forties in good health and CMV-seronegative.

The chain uses TRBV28 and TRBJ2-3, with 11 bases fitting TRBD2. The germline gives CDR1 MDHEN, CDR2 SYDVKM. With 5 bases clipped from V and 0 bases from J, the junction kept 7 bases outside the gene matches. The CDR3 sequence is 17 residues long. For the CDR3, the DNA is TGTGCCAGCAGTCCTCTAGCGGGGGGCCCTAGCACAGATACGCAGTATTTT. As protein: CASSPLAGGPSTDTQYF.

This clone has more than one count but fewer than ten. V gene TRBV10-3 combines with J gene TRBJ2-2, with a possible D match to TRBD1 (6 bases). The CDR3 has 13 amino acids. V was pared by 9 bases and J by 1 base, with 9 bases between. Germline V gene data show CDR1 as ENHRY and CDR2 as SYGVKD. CDR3 sequence (DNA): TGTGCCATTTCGACAGGGAACACCGGGGAGCTGTTTTTT. Its protein is CAISTGNTGELFF.

This clone was detected once. The chain carries TRBV27 and TRBJ2-7, with 11 bases identical to TRBD2. Germline CDR1 and CDR2: MNHEY and SMNVEV (reference sequence). V lost 5 bases, J lost 5 bases, and 5 bases stayed unmatched. CDR3 length equals 14 residues. CDR3 DNA sequence: TGTGCCAGCAGTCCACTAGCGGGAGAAAACGAGCAGTACTTC. This translates into CASSPLAGENEQYF.

The chain's CDR3 is CASSLKGGNQPQHF. The CDR3 DNA is TGTGCCAGCAGCTTAAAGGGGGGCAATCAGCCCCAGCATTTT. The rearrangement links TRBV7-9 to TRBJ1-5; possible D gene TRBD1, 6 bases. Trimming stripped 2 bases from V and 2 bases from J, with 7 bases between. The CDR3 consists of 14 residues. CDR1 SEHNR and CDR2 FQNEAQ come from the germline V gene (reference sequence).

This clone occurred a few times. The chain joins TRBV9 to TRBJ1-1; 7 bases are shared with TRBD1. Germline CDR1 and CDR2: SGDLS and YYNGEE. V lost 4 bases and J lost 3; bases outside the gene matches: 3. The CDR3 extends over 13 amino acids. The CDR3 DNA reads TGTGCCAGCAGCCTCGACAGGGACACTGAAGCTTTCTTT. Translated, it gives CASSLDRDTEAFF.

In its sample, this clone was seen once. The genes are TRBV15 and TRBJ2-7; no reliable D call. The CDR3 runs 12 residues. Germline V gene sequence: CDR1 LNHNV, CDR2 YYDKDF (reference sequence). Trimming took off 0 bases at V and 4 bases at J, with 4 bases between the two ends. The CDR3: CATSRDHYEQYF. In nucleotides, the CDR3 is TGTGCCACCAGCAGAGACCATTACGAGCAGTACTTC.

The chain links TRBV6-5 to TRBJ2-2; TRBD1 matches at 10 bases. The germline V gene has CDR1 MNHEY and CDR2 SVGAGI. The CDR3 contains 15 residues. V shed 5 bases, J shed 4 bases, and the junction held 4 bases outside the gene matches. The CDR3 region has the DNA TGTGCCAGCAGTGGGACAGGGGTGGGCACCGGGGAGCTGTTTTTT. Amino acid sequence: CASSGTGVGTGELFF.

The rearrangement uses TRBV29-1 and TRBJ2-5; D ambiguous. The CDR3 extends over 13 amino acids. Per germline, CDR1 SQVTM and CDR2 ANQGSEA. The V and J ends lost 6 bases and 5 bases respectively, with 16 bases between them. As DNA, the CDR3 is TGCAGCGTCCTAAGTGGGCCCTCGGAGACCCAGTACTTC. As protein: CSVLSGPSETQYF.

This rearrangement joins TRBV28 to TRBJ1-4, with a possible D match to TRBD1 (6 bases). This CDR3 is 15 amino acids long. CDR1 is MDHEN and CDR2 is SYDVKM in the germline V gene. V lost 5 bases and J lost 0, with 10 bases in between. This CDR3 reads CASSVQGSTNEKLFF. Written as DNA, the CDR3 is TGTGCCAGCAGTGTTCAGGGGTCAACTAATGAAAAACTGTTTTTT.